This T cell receptor (beta chain) was recorded in a study of CD8 T cells in Susac syndrome. Trimming left V 3 bases short and J 1 base short, with 16 bases between. Germline CDR1 is KGHSH and CDR2 is LQKENI. The CDR3 is 16 amino acids. Study results and limitations: The study conceded that relatively few individuals underwent its TCR sequencing and HLA analysis.

As concerns this clonotype: Its cognate antigen is unknown.

It was with random hexamers that 0.5 to 1 ug RNA was reverse transcribed. An immunoSEQ multiplex PCR amplified TCR beta CDR3 over 54 Vbeta and 13 Jbeta. MiXCR, applied by TCRdb to the immunoSEQ multiplex PCR reads, yields one record per CDR3 protein. The sample has around 200,000 distinct CDR3 sequences, more than 85% seen once. The patients serving as multiple sclerosis controls were treatment-naive. They had stable or active relapsing-remitting disease and fulfilled revised McDonald criteria. This chain links TRBV18 with TRBJ2-7; D unresolved. This TCR was sampled from a human donor with multiple sclerosis. Sequenced: CD4+ T cells from PBMCs. CDR3 amino acids: CASSPLSPTASYEQYF. The CDR3 bases are TGTGCCAGCTCACCCCTGAGCCCAACAGCTTCCTACGAGCAGTACTTC. Filled out from reference TRBV18 and TRBJ2-7, the complete variable domain reads NAGVMQNPRHLVRRRGQEARLRCSPMKGHSHVYWYRQLPEEGLKFMVYLQKENIIDESGMPKERFSAEFPKEGPSILRIQQVVRGDSAAYFCASSPLSPTASYEQYFGPGTRLTVT.